One and the same sample provided the 22 T cell receptor beta chains below, sequenced in a study of spatial heterogeneity in lung cancer. TCRdb ran MiXCR on the 5' RACE reads and lists one entry per CDR3 protein. This sample has 13,000 or so distinct CDR3 sequences, with 3.9% found just once. Time point specified: sample taken at primary tumor resection. The sequenced material consisted of unsorted whole RNA from tumor, nontumor lung or frozen PBMC. This sample comprised PBMCs, obtained at surgery. The receptors stem from a male donor with early-stage non-small cell lung cancer.

This clonotype was detected many times. This beta chain is off target for a library built for alpha chains, so its abundance means little. DNA of the CDR3: TGTGCCAGCAGTTTAGGGGGTGAGCAGTTCTTC. Its protein is CASSLGGEQFF. The chain links TRBV28 to TRBJ2-1; D may match TRBD1 or TRBD2 (5 bases each). The germline gives CDR1 MDHEN, CDR2 SYDVKM. This CDR3 contains 11 residues. Between the trimmed V and J ends, which lost 2 bases and 9 bases, there was a span of 5 bases.

There are many counts of this clonotype. This beta chain lies outside the target of a library built for alpha chains; its clone size means little. The rearrangement uses TRBV30 and TRBJ2-1; 9 positions agree with TRBD2. This CDR3 spans 12 amino acids. V trimming: 1 base; J trimming: 9 bases; junction bases outside the gene matches: 1. Germline CDR1 GTSNPN, CDR2 SVGIG (reference sequence). The CDR3 DNA sequence: TGTGCCTGGAGTGGTAGCGGGGGTGAGCAGTTCTTC. Protein product: CAWSGSGGEQFF.

With respect to this clonotype: A read error is possible here, since a much larger clone lies one base away. Because the CDR3 is missing its conserved closing phenylalanine or tryptophan, this is likely a read error. The library was prepared for alpha chains; this beta chain is a stray read, so its frequency means little. The V and J genes are TRBV7-2 and TRBJ2-7; 8 nucleotides line up with TRBD2. CDR1 and CDR2 from the germline V gene are SGHTA and FQGNSA. V was pared by 5 bases and J by 5 bases, with 8 bases of the junction left unmatched. CDR3 length: 14 amino acids. CDR3 sequence reads: CASSPTSEYHEQYL. As DNA, the CDR3 is TGTGCCAGCAGCCCGACTAGCGAGTATCACGAGCAGTACTTG.

This clonotype was seen many times. Because this beta chain is a stray read in a library intended to capture alpha chains, its abundance should not be given much weight. The rearrangement joins TRBV7-2 to TRBJ2-7, with 8 bases aligning to TRBD2. This CDR3 region has 13 residues. Trimming cost V 0 bases and J 6 bases; bases outside gene matches: 1. Germline V gives CDR1 SGHTA, CDR2 FQGNSA. This CDR3 is CASSLALAGEQYF. Written as DNA, the CDR3 is TGTGCCAGCAGCTTAGCCCTAGCGGGCGAGCAGTACTTC. The variable domain in full, completed from reference TRBV7-2 and TRBJ2-7, reads GAGVSQSPSNKVTEKGKDVELRCDPISGHTALYWYRQSLGQGLEFLIYFQGNSAPDKSGLPSDRFSAERTGGSVSTLTIQRTQQEDSAVYLCASSLALAGEQYFGPGTRLTVT.

This clonotype was recorded many times. In a library made to pick up alpha chains, this beta chain is a stray read with a size that means little. The rearrangement uses TRBV7-8 and TRBJ2-2; 10 bases are shared with TRBD2. V gave up 5 bases and J gave up 4 bases; unmatched junction bases: 7. The CDR3 is made up of 16 amino acids. Germline-derived CDR1 and CDR2 are SGHVS and FQNEAQ. The CDR3 spells CASSPLAGAITGELFF. CDR3 coding DNA: TGTGCCAGCAGCCCCCTAGCGGGAGCAATCACCGGGGAGCTGTTTTTT.

This clonotype was picked up many times. Being off target in a library aimed at alpha chains, this beta chain has a size of little meaning. The rearrangement joins TRBV6-2 or TRBV6-3 to TRBJ2-5; 12 bases fit TRBD1. CDR1 and CDR2 from the germline V gene are MNHEY and SVGEGT. The ends lost 8 bases at V and 5 bases at J; junction bases unmatched: 9. The CDR3 contains 15 residues. This CDR3 reads CASAHRDRGRETQYF. CDR3 nucleotide sequence: TGTGCCAGCGCCCACCGGGACAGGGGGCGGGAGACCCAGTACTTC.

Only a few counts were recorded for this clonotype. This beta chain slipped into a library made for alpha chains as a stray read, so its size is not meaningful. This sequence joins TRBV6-5 and TRBJ2-5; 9 nucleotides agree with TRBD1. This CDR3 spans 16 amino acids. The germline V gene has CDR1 MNHEY and CDR2 SVGAGI. Losses at the gene ends were 0 bases for V and 5 bases for J; bases not matched to a gene: 7. DNA of the CDR3: TGTGCCAGCAGTTACTCTCTCAACAGGGGGCCTGAGACCCAGTACTTC. Its translation is CASSYSLNRGPETQYF.

This clonotype was counted only a few times. Since it is a stray read in a library aimed at alpha chains, this beta chain has a size that is not meaningful. V is TRBV12-3 or TRBV12-4 and J is TRBJ2-1; D is unclear. This CDR3 region has 12 residues. The V and J ends lost 3 bases and 10 bases respectively, with 10 bases between them. CDR3 in amino acids: CASSFYVREQFF. CDR3 DNA sequence: TGTGCCAGCAGTTTTTATGTGCGCGAGCAGTTCTTC.

This clonotype is medium-sized in the sample. This beta chain is off target for a library built for alpha chains, so its abundance means little. The chain couples TRBV7-9 to TRBJ2-7; no clear D. The CDR3 runs 12 residues. Between the trimmed V and J ends, which lost 4 bases and 3 bases, there was a span of 7 bases. Germline V gene data show CDR1 as SEHNR and CDR2 as FQNEAQ (reference sequence). CDR3 sequence (DNA): TGTGCCAGCAGCTCCACACACTACGAGCAGTACTTC. This sequence encodes CASSSTHYEQYF.

This clonotype appeared many times. A library made for alpha chains picked up this beta chain off target, so its size means little. The genes are TRBV6-5 and TRBJ2-1, with D hard to call. The CDR3 has 15 residues. Germline CDR1 and CDR2: MNHEY and SVGAGI. Trimming pared 6 bases from V and 5 bases from J, leaving 17 bases between. The CDR3 DNA follows: TGTGCCAGCAGATACACCGGGTCCGCAAACAATGAGCAGTTCTTC. Translated: CASRYTGSANNEQFF.

This clonotype was observed many times. A library prepared for alpha chains yielded this beta chain as an off-target read; its size is of little meaning. The chain links TRBV14 to TRBJ1-2, with a tentative D call TRBD1 (5 bases). The ends were cut back, 1 base at V and 8 bases at J, with 11 bases in the middle. The length of the CDR3 is 13 residues. Germline V lookup: CDR1 SGHDN, CDR2 FVKESK. The CDR3 nucleotides are TGTGCCAGCAGCCAAGCCGGGGCCGGGGGCTACACCTTC. It yields the protein CASSQAGAGGYTF.

The table lists this clonotype with many counts. With the library built for alpha chains, this beta chain is off target and its frequency is not meaningful. The V call is TRBV5-1, the J call TRBJ2-5, with 7 bases aligning to TRBD2. The CDR3 totals 15 residues. The germline V gene has CDR1 SGHRS and CDR2 YFSETQ. V lost 1 base and J lost 5; bases outside the gene matches: 8. The CDR3 nucleotides are TGCGCCAGCAGCTTGAGAGGCGGGAGTGCTGAGACCCAGTACTTC. Translated: CASSLRGGSAETQYF.

Points on this clonotype: Little can be read into the size of this beta chain, an off-target read in a library designed for alpha chains. V and J are TRBV20-1 and TRBJ2-1, with 7 bases identical to TRBD2. Trimming took 3 bases from V and 1 from J; bases not matched to a gene: 6. Germline assignment: CDR1 DFQATT and CDR2 SNEGSKA (reference sequence). The CDR3 is made up of 15 amino acids. The CDR3 DNA sequence: TGCAGTGCTAGTAGAGACGGGAGGTCCTACAATGAGCAGTTCTTC. Its protein product is CSASRDGRSYNEQFF.

This clonotype was seen ten or more times. With the library built for alpha chains, this beta chain is off target and its frequency is not meaningful. The chain has TRBV20-1 and TRBJ2-3; perhaps TRBD2 as D (6 bases). Trimming cost V 4 bases and J 6 bases, with 26 bases left between them. CDR1 is DFQATT and CDR2 is SNEGSKA in the germline V gene (reference sequence). The CDR3 contains 17 residues. In nucleotides, the CDR3 is TGCAGTGCTACCTCATCGGGGGTTAATACTCCCGGGGATACGCAGTATTTT. This sequence encodes CSATSSGVNTPGDTQYF.

This clonotype occurred many times. The library was prepared for alpha chains; this beta chain is a stray read, so its frequency means little. The V and J genes are TRBV28 and TRBJ1-5; the match to TRBD1 covers 9 bases. The CDR3 extends over 17 amino acids. V shed 5 bases, J shed 0 bases, and the junction held 8 bases outside the gene matches. CDR1 and CDR2 (germline): MDHEN, SYDVKM. CDR3 bases: TGTGCCAGCAGTAGACAGGGGGGCGCATATAGCAATCAGCCCCAGCATTTT. Amino acids: CASSRQGGAYSNQPQHF.

This clonotype has at least ten counts. In a library made to pick up alpha chains, this beta chain is a stray read with a size that means little. The gene calls are TRBV5-1 and TRBJ2-3; D gene ambiguous. V was trimmed by 1 base and J by 2 bases, leaving 8 bases between them. The CDR3 has 14 residues. From germline, CDR1 is SGHRS and CDR2 YFSETQ. Here the CDR3 reads CASSLSSFTDTQYF. DNA of the CDR3: TGCGCCAGCAGCTTGAGTTCCTTCACAGATACGCAGTATTTT.

This clonotype was found many times. Because the library targeted alpha chains, this beta chain is an off-target read whose size means little. The gene calls are TRBV28 and TRBJ2-2; D not certain. In germline, CDR1 is MDHEN, CDR2 SYDVKM. Trimming took off 6 bases at V and 8 bases at J, with 10 bases between the two ends. CDR3 length: 12 residues. In nucleotides, the CDR3 is TGTGCCAGCAGACGCTCGGAGGGGGAGCTGTTTTTT. Translation: CASRRSEGELFF.

With respect to this clonotype: The library was designed around alpha chains, so this beta chain is a stray read whose abundance carries little weight. The genes are TRBV12-3 or TRBV12-4 and TRBJ2-2; TRBD1 matches at 7 bases. The CDR3 sequence is 14 residues long. Trimming at V came to 6 bases and at J to 4 bases, leaving 5 bases not matched to a gene. Here the CDR3 DNA reads TGTGCCAGCAGCCAGAACAGGGGCACCGGGGAGCTGTTTTTT. Translation gives CASSQNRGTGELFF.

Note on this clonotype: This beta chain is a stray sequence in a library constructed for alpha chains; its clone size is not meaningful. CDR3 sequence: CSANRQSKQETQYF. The CDR3 DNA reads as TGCAGTGCTAATCGACAGAGCAAACAAGAGACCCAGTACTTC. The chain employs TRBV20-1 and TRBJ2-5; D might be TRBD1 (5 bases). Trimming pared 4 bases from V and 2 bases from J, leaving 14 bases between. This CDR3 region has 14 residues. Germline loops: CDR1 DFQATT, CDR2 SNEGSKA (reference sequence).

This clonotype was seen at least ten times. This beta chain turned up in a library designed for alpha chains; as an off-target read, its abundance says little. The rearrangement joins TRBV5-1 to TRBJ2-2, with D perhaps matching TRBD1 or TRBD2 (5 bases each). The V and J ends lost 2 bases and 6 bases respectively, with 14 bases between them. The CDR3 totals 15 residues. Germline CDR1 is SGHRS and CDR2 is YFSETQ. CDR3 protein: CASSFFPGAAGELFF. The CDR3 bases are TGCGCCAGCAGCTTTTTTCCCGGGGCGGCCGGGGAGCTGTTTTTT.

This clonotype was seen ten or more times. The library was prepared for alpha chains; this beta chain is a stray read, so its frequency means little. The CDR3 nucleotides are TGTGCCAGCAGCTTGTGGCATCTCGCCTCTGGGGCCAACGTCCTGACTTTC. This sequence encodes CASSLWHLASGANVLTF. The V call is TRBV5-5, the J call TRBJ2-6; D is unresolved. The CDR3 length is 17 residues. Deletions cut 1 base from V and 0 bases from J, with 11 bases between. Per the germline V gene, CDR1 is SGHKS and CDR2 is YYEKEE (reference sequence).

This clonotype was picked up many times. The library was designed around alpha chains, so this beta chain is a stray read whose abundance carries little weight. The genes are TRBV19 and TRBJ1-5, with a tentative D call TRBD1 (5 bases). Germline values: CDR1 LNHDA, CDR2 SQIVND (reference sequence). The CDR3 is 15 residues long. V was cut by 7 bases and J by 6 bases, with 19 bases left in between. This CDR3 reads CASIGSQGRSQPQHF. CDR3 nucleotides: TGTGCCAGTATAGGTTCTCAGGGTCGGAGTCAGCCCCAGCATTTT. The complete variable domain, with remaining parts taken from reference TRBV19 and TRBJ1-5, reads DGGITQSPKYLFRKEGQNVTLSCEQNLNHDAMYWYRQDPGQGLRLIYYSQIVNDFQKGDIAEGYSVSREKKESFPLTVTSAQKNPTAFYLCASIGSQGRSQPQHFGDGTRLSIL.